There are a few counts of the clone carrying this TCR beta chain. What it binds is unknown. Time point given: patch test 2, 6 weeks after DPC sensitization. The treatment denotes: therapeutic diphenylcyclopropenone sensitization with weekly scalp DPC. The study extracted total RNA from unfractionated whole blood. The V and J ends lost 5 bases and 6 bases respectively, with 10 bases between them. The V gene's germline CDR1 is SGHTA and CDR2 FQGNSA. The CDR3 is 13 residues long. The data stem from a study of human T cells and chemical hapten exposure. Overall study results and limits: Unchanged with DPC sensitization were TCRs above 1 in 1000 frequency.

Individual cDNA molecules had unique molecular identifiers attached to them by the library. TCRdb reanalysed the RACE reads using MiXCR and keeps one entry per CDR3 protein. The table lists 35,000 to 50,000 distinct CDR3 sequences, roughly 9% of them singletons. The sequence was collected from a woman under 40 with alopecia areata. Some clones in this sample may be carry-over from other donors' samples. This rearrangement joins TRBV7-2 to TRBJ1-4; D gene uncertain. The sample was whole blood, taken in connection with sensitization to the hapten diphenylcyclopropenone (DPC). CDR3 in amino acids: CASSKNKHEKLFF. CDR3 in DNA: TGTGCCAGCAGCAAAAACAAGCATGAAAAACTGTTTTTT.